A selection of T cell receptor beta chains follows, all from one sample in a study of CDR3 diversity in severe acne. From the PCR reads, TCRdb called clonotypes with MiXCR, one entry per CDR3 protein. This sample carries more than 80,000 distinct CDR3 sequences, around 47% of them seen once, and the ten largest clones take approximately 10%. Material: blood. These receptors all come from a male donor with severe acne vulgaris. Both conserved end residues are part of each CDR3. Fields, in order: D gene, J gene, V gene, clone size, CDR3 protein, CDR3 DNA. D genes are given only for firm matches. Clone sizes are given selectively: once, few, many, or a class where the clone is expanded.

NA TRBJ1-2 TRBV18 NA CASSPTGSNYGYTF TGTGCCAGCTCACCCACAGGTTCTAACTATGGCTACACCTTC
NA TRBJ2-4 TRBV29-1 NA CSVESLDSPSRGIQYF TGCAGCGTTGAGAGTTTGGACAGTCCAAGTAGAGGCATTCAGTACTTC
TRBD2 TRBJ2-1 TRBV6-1 NA CASSEVAGSYNEQFF TGTGCCAGCAGTGAAGTAGCGGGCTCCTACAATGAGCAGTTCTTC
TRBD1 TRBJ1-3 TRBV7-9 NA CASSGTAKSSGNTIYF TGTGCCAGCAGCGGGACAGCCAAGAGCTCTGGAAACACCATATATTTT
NA TRBJ2-7 TRBV2 NA CASSEGRGLGDEQYF TGTGCCAGCAGTGAGGGACGCGGGCTCGGGGACGAGCAGTACTTC
NA TRBJ2-7 TRBV30 few CAWSVLSATSSYEQYF TGTGCCTGGAGTGTACTTTCGGCCACAAGCTCCTACGAGCAGTACTTC
TRBD1 TRBJ2-7 TRBV6-4 NA CASSDGSGTGINEQYF TGTGCCAGCAGTGACGGCTCCGGGACAGGGATAAACGAGCAGTACTTC
NA TRBJ2-2 TRBV6-5 few CATTRDTNTGELFF TGTGCCACCACTCGGGACACGAACACCGGGGAGCTGTTTTTT
NA TRBJ2-2 TRBV6-2/TRBV6-3 few CASSRSDTGELFF TGTGCCAGCAGTCGGTCGGACACCGGGGAGCTGTTTTTT
TRBD1 TRBJ2-1 TRBV24-1 NA CATSDTRDSYNEQFF TGTGCCACCAGTGACACTCGGGACAGCTACAATGAGCAGTTCTTC
TRBD1 TRBJ1-6 TRBV2 NA CASQDRGNSPLHF TGTGCCAGCCAGGACAGGGGAAATTCACCCCTCCACTTT